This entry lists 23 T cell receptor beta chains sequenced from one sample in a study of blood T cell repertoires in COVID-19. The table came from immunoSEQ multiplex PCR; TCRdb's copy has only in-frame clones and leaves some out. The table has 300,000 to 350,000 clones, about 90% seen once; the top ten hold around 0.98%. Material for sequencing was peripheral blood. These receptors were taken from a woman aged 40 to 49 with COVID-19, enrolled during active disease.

The CDR3, as DNA: TGCGCCAGCAGCTTGGGAAGCACGTCGAACACTGAAGCTTTCTTT. It encodes CASSLGSTSNTEAFF. The chain couples TRBV5-1 to TRBJ1-1; D is undetermined. Germline V gene data show CDR1 as SGHRS and CDR2 as YFSETQ. The CDR3 length is 15 residues. Trimming stripped 0 bases from V and 1 base from J, with 10 bases between.

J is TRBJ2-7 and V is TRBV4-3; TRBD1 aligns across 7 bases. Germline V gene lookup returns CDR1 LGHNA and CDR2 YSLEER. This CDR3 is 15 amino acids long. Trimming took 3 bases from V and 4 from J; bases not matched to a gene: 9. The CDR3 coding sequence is TGCGCCAGCAGCCAGGGGACAGCTACTCCTTACGAGCAGTACTTC. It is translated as CASSQGTATPYEQYF.

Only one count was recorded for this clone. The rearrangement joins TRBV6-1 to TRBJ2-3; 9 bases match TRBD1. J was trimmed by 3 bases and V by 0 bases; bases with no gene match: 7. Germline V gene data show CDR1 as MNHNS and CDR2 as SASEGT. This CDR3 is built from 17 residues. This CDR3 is CASSEALGTGWTDTQYF. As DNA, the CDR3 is TGTGCCAGCAGTGAAGCGCTAGGGACAGGGTGGACAGATACGCAGTATTTT.

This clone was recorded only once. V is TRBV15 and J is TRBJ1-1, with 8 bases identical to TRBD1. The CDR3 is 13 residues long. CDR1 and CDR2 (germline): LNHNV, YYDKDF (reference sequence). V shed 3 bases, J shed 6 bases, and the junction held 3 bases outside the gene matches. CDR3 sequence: CATSRDRDPEAFF. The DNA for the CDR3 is TGTGCCACCAGCAGGGACAGGGACCCTGAAGCTTTCTTT.

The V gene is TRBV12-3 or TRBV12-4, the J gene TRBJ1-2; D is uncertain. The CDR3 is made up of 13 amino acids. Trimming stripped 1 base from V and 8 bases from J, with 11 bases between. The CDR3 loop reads CASSLVGEWGYTF. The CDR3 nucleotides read TGTGCCAGCAGTTTAGTAGGAGAGTGGGGCTACACCTTC.

The CDR3, as DNA: TGTGCCAGCAGAGACGGGTTCTATGGCTACACCTTC. Protein product: CASRDGFYGYTF. The V gene is TRBV28, the J gene TRBJ1-2; D gene ambiguous. Trimming removed 6 bases at V and 4 bases at J, with 9 bases between. This CDR3 is built from 12 residues. The germline V gene encodes CDR1 MDHEN and CDR2 SYDVKM.

The CDR3 region has the DNA TGTGCCAGCAGCTTCGGGACTCTGGGCTACACCTTC. Its translation: CASSFGTLGYTF. This chain uses TRBV7-9 with TRBJ1-2; TRBD1 is a possible D gene (5 bases). Trimming took off 3 bases at V and 8 bases at J, with 10 bases between the two ends. Germline loops: CDR1 SEHNR, CDR2 FQNEAQ (reference sequence). The CDR3 loop spans 12 amino acids.

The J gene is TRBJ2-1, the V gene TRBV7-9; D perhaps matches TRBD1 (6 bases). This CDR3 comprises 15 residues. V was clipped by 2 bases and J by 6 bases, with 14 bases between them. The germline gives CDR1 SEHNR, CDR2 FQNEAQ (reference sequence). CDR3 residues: CASSLLTGGRNEQFF. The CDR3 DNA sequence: TGTGCCAGCAGCTTATTGACAGGAGGACGCAATGAGCAGTTCTTC.

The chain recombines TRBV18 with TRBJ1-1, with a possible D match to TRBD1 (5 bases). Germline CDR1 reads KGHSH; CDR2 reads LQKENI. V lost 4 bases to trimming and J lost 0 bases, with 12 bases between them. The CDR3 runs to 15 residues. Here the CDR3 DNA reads TGTGCCAGCTCACTTACCAGGGATCTGAACACTGAAGCTTTCTTT. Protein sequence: CASSLTRDLNTEAFF.

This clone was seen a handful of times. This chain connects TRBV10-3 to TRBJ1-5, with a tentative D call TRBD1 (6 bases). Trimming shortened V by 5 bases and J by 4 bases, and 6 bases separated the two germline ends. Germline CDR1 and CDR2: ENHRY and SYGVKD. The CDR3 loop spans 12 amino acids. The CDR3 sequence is CAISTGNQPQHF. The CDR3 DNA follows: TGTGCCATCAGTACAGGGAATCAGCCCCAGCATTTT.

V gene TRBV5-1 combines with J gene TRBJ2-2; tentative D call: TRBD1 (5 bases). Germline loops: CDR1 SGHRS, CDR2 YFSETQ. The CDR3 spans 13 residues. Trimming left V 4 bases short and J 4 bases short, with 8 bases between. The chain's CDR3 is CASSVTVTGELFF. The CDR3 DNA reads TGCGCCAGCAGCGTGACAGTCACCGGGGAGCTGTTTTTT.

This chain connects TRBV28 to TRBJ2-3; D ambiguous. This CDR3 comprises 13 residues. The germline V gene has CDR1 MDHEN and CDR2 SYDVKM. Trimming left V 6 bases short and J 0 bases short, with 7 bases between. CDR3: CASSTVSTDTQYF. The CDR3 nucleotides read TGTGCCAGCAGCACAGTCAGCACAGATACGCAGTATTTT. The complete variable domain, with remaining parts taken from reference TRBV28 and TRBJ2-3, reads DVKVTQSSRYLVKRTGEKVFLECVQDMDHENMFWYRQDPGLGLRLIYFSYDVKMKEKGDIPEGYSVSREKKERFSLILESASTNQTSMYLCASSTVSTDTQYFGPGTRLTVL.

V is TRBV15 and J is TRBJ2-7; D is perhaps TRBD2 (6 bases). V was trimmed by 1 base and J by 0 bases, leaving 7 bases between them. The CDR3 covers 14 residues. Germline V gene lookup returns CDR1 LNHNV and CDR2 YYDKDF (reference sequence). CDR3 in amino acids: CATSRGRGSYEQYF. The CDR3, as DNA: TGTGCCACCAGCAGAGGGCGGGGCTCCTACGAGCAGTACTTC.

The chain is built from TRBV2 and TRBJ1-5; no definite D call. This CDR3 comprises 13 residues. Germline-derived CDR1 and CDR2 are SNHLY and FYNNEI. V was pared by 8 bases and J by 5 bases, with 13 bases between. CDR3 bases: TGTGCCAGCGGTGGCGGAATGGATCAGCCCCAGCATTTT. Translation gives CASGGGMDQPQHF.

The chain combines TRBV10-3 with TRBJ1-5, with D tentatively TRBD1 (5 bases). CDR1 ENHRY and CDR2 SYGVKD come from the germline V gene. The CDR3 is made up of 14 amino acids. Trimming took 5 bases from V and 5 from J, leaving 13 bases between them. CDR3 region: CAISPGRSDQPQHF. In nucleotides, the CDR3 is TGTGCCATCAGTCCAGGGAGGTCAGATCAGCCCCAGCATTTT.

CDR3 sequence (DNA): TGTGCCAGCAGAGACAGTCGCTCTGGAAACACCATATATTTT. It encodes CASRDSRSGNTIYF. This chain uses TRBV28 with TRBJ1-3; perhaps TRBD1 as D (5 bases). This CDR3 contains 14 residues. Trimming took 6 bases from V and 0 from J, leaving 9 bases between them. Germline-derived CDR1 and CDR2 are MDHEN and SYDVKM.

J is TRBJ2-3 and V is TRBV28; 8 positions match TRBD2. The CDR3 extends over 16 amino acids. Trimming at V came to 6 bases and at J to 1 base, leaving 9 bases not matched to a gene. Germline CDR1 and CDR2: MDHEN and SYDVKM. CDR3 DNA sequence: TGTGCCAGCAGATCAACTCCGGGACTAGGCACAGATACGCAGTATTTT. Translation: CASRSTPGLGTDTQYF.

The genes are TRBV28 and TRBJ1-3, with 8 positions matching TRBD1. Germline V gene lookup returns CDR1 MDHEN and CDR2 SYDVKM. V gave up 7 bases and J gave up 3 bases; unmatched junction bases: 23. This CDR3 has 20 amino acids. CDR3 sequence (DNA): TGTGCCAGCACCACCAACCCTGTACAGGGGGGTCTTTTCGTTGGAAACACCATATATTTT. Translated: CASTTNPVQGGLFVGNTIYF.

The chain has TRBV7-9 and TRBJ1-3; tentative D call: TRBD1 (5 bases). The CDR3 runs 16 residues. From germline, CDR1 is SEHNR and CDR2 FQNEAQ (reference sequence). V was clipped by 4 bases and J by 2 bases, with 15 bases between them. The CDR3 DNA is TGTGCCAGCAGCTCATGGAGGGGAGTCACTGGAAACACCATATATTTT. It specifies CASSSWRGVTGNTIYF.

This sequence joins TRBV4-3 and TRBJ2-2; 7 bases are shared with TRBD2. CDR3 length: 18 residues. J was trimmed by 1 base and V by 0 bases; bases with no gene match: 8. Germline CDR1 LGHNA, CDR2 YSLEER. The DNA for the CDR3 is TGCGCCAGCAGCCAAGAAAAATACCAGCGGGGGAACACCGGGGAGCTGTTTTTT. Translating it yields CASSQEKYQRGNTGELFF.

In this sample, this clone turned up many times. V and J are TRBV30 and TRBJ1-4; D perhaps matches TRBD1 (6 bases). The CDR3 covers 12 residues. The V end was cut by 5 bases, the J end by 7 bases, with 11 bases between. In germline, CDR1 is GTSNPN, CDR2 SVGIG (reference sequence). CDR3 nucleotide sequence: TGTGCCTGGGAAAGAGGGGGTGAAAAACTGTTTTTT. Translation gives CAWERGGEKLFF.

The CDR3 spells CASSLFGTGVLETQYF. The CDR3 bases are TGTGCCAGCAGCTTGTTTGGGACAGGGGTATTAGAGACCCAGTACTTC. J is TRBJ2-5 and V is TRBV11-2, with 10 bases fitting TRBD1. The ends lost 3 bases at V and 4 bases at J; junction bases unmatched: 8. Germline V lookup: CDR1 SGHAT, CDR2 FQNNGV. The CDR3 covers 16 residues.

The DNA of the CDR3 is TGTGCCACTAGGGGCTCTTCTAATGAAAAACTGTTTTTT. Its protein product is CATRGSSNEKLFF. This chain connects TRBV7-2 to TRBJ1-4; D possibly corresponds to TRBD1 (5 bases). Germline CDR1 and CDR2: SGHTA and FQGNSA. V was clipped by 10 bases and J by 3 bases, with 12 bases between them. The CDR3 has 13 amino acids.